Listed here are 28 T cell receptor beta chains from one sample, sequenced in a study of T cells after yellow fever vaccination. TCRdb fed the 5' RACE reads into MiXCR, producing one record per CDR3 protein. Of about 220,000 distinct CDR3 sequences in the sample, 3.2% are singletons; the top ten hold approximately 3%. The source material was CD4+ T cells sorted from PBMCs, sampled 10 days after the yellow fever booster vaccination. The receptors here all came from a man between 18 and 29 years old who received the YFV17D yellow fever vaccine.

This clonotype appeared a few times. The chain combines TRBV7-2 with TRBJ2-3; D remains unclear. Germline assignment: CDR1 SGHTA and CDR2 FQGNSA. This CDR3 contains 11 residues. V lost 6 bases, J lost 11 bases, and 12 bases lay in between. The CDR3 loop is CASSLTRRQYF. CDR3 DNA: TGTGCCAGCAGTTTGACACGTAGGCAGTATTTT.

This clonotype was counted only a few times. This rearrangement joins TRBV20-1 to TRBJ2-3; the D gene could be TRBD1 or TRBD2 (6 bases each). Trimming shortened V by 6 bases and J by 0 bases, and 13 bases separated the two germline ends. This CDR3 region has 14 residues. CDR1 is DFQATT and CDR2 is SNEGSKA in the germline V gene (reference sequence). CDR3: CSAPTGTSTDTQYF. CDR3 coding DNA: TGCAGTGCCCCTACAGGGACTAGCACAGATACGCAGTATTTT.

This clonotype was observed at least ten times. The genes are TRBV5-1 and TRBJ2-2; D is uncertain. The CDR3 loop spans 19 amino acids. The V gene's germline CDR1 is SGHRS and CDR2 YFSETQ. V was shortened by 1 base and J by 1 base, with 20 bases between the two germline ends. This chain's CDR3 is CASSLLSRPGHGNTGELFF. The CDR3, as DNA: TGCGCCAGCAGCTTGCTCTCCCGCCCGGGCCACGGGAACACCGGGGAGCTGTTTTTT.

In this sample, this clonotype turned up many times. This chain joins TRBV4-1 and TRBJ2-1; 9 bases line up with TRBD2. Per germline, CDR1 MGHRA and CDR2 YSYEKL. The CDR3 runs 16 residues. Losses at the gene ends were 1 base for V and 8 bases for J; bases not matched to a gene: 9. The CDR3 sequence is CASSQVVAGGPYEQFF. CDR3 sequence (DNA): TGCGCCAGCAGCCAAGTGGTGGCGGGGGGGCCCTATGAGCAGTTCTTC.

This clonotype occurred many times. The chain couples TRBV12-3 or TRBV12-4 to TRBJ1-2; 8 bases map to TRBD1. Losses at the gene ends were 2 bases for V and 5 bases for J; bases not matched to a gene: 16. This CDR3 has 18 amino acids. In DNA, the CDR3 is TGTGCCAGCAGTTTAAGTGGCAGGGGGCCTTGGCTTCCATATGGCTACACCTTC. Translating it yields CASSLSGRGPWLPYGYTF.

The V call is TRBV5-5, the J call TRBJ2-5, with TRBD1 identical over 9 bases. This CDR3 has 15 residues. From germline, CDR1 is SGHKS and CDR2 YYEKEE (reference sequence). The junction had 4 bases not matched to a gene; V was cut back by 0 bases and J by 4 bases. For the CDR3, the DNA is TGTGCCAGCAGCTTGGAGACAGGGGGGTCAGAGACCCAGTACTTC. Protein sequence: CASSLETGGSETQYF.

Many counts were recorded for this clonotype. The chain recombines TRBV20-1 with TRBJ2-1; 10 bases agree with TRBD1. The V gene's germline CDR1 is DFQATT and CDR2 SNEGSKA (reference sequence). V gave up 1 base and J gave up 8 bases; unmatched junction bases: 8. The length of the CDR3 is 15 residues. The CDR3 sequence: CSARAHTTGGDEQFF. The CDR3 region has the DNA TGCAGTGCTAGAGCCCATACGACAGGGGGCGATGAGCAGTTCTTC.

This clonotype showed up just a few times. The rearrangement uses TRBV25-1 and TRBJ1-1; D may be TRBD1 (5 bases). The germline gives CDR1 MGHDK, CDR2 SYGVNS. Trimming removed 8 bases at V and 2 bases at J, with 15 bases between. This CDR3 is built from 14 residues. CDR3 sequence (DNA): TGTGCCAGCGGGAGAAGCGGGGGAAACACTGAAGCTTTCTTT. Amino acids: CASGRSGGNTEAFF.

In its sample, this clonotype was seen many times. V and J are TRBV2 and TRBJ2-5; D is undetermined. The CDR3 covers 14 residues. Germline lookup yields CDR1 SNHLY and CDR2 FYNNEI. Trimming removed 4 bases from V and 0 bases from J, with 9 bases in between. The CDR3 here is CASSALTNQETQYF. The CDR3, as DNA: TGTGCCAGCAGTGCTCTCACGAACCAAGAGACCCAGTACTTC.

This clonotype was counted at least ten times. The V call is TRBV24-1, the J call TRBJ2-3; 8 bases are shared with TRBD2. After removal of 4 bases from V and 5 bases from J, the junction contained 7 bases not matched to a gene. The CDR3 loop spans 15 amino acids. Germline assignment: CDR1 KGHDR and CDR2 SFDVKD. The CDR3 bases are TGTGCCACCAGTGACTCATCGGGACTAGTAGATACGCAGTATTTT. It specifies CATSDSSGLVDTQYF.

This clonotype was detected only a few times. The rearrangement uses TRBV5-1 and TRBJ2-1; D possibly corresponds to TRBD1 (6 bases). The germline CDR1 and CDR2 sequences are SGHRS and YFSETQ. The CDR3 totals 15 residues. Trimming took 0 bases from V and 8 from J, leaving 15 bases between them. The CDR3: CASSLERSYRDEQFF. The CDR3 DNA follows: TGCGCCAGCAGCTTGGAGCGTTCGTACAGGGATGAGCAGTTCTTC.

CDR3: CASSHLTGASTDTQYF. CDR3 coding DNA: TGCGCCAGCAGCCACCTGACGGGGGCTAGCACAGATACGCAGTATTTT. This rearrangement joins TRBV23-1 to TRBJ2-3; D tentatively reads TRBD1 or TRBD2 (6 bases each). TRBV23-1 is labeled an ORF, and its function is uncertain. The CDR3 spans 16 residues. The V end lost 6 bases, the J end lost 0 bases, and 16 bases lay between the germline ends.

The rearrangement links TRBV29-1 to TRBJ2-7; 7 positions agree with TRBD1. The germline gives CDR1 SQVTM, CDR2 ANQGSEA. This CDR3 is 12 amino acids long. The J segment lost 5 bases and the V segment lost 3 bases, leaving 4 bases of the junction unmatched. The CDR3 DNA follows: TGCAGCGTTGACGAGGGGGCTGACGAGCAGTACTTC. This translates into CSVDEGADEQYF.

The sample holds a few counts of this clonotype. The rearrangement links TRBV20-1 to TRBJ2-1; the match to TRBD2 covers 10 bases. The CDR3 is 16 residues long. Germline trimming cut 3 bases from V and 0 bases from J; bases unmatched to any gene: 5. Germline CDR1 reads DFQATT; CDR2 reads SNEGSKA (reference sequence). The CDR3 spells CSASELAGASYNEQFF. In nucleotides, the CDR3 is TGCAGTGCTAGCGAGCTAGCGGGGGCCTCCTACAATGAGCAGTTCTTC.

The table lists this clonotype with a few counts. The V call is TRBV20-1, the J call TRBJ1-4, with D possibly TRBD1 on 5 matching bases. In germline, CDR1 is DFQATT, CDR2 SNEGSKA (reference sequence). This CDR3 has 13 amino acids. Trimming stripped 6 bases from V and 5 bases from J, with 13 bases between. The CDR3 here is CSARDLRNEKLFF. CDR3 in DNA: TGCAGTGCCCGGGACCTAAGGAATGAAAAACTGTTTTTT.

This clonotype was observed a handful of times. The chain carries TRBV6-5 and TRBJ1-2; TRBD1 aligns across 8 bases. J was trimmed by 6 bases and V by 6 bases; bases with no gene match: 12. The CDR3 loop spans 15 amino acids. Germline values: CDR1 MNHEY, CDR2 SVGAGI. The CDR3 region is CASSSPGDRTHGYTF. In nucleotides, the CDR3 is TGTGCCAGCAGCTCCCCTGGGGACAGGACCCATGGCTACACCTTC.

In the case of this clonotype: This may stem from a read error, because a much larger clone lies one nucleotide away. The CDR3 DNA follows: TGCGCCTGCAGCTTCGGCAGCTCTAACTATGGCTACACCTTC. Protein product: CACSFGSSNYGYTF. This chain uses TRBV5-1 with TRBJ1-2; the D is unclear. Germline CDR1 is SGHRS and CDR2 is YFSETQ. This CDR3 region has 14 residues.

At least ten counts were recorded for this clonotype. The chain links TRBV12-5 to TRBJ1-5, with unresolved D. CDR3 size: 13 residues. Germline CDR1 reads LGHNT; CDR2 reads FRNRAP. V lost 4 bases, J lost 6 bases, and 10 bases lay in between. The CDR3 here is CASGSSGGQPQHF. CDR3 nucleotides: TGTGCTAGTGGTTCCTCGGGCGGTCAGCCCCAGCATTTT.

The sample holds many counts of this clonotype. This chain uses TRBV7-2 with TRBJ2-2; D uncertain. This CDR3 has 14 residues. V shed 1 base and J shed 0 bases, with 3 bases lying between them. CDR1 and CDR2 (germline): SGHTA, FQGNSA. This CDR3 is CASSLDTNTGELFF. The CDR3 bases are TGTGCCAGCAGCTTAGACACGAACACCGGGGAGCTGTTTTTT.

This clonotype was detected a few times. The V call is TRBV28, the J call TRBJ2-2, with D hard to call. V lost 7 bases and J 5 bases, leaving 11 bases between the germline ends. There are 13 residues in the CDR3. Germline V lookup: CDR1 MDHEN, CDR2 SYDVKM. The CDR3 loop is CASTQSSTGELFF. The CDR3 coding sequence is TGTGCCAGCACTCAATCCTCTACCGGGGAGCTGTTTTTT.

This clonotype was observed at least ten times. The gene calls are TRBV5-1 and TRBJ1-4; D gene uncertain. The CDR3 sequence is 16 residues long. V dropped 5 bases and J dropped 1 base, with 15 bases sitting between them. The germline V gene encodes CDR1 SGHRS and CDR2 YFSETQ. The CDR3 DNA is TGCGCCAGCAGTCGCGGGGAGGGAGTAACTAATGAAAAACTGTTTTTT. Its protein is CASSRGEGVTNEKLFF.

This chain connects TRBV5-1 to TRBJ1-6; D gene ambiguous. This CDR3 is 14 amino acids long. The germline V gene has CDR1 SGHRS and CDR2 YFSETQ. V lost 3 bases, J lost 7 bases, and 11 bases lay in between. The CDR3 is CASSYEGANSPLHF. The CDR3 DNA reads TGCGCCAGCAGCTACGAGGGAGCCAATTCACCCCTCCACTTT. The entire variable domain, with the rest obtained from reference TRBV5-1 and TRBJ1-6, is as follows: KAGVTQTPRYLIKTRGQQVTLSCSPISGHRSVSWYQQTPGQGLQFLFEYFSETQRNKGNFPGRFSGRQFSNSRSEMNVSTLELGDSALYLCASSYEGANSPLHFGNGTRLTVT.

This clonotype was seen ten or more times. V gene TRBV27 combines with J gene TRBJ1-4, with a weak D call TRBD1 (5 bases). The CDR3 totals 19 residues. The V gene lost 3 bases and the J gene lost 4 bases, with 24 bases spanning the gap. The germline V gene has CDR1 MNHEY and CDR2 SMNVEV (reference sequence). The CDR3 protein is CASSFGFRGGGRGNEKLFF. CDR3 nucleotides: TGTGCCAGCAGTTTCGGATTTAGAGGTGGCGGGAGGGGTAATGAAAAACTGTTTTTT.

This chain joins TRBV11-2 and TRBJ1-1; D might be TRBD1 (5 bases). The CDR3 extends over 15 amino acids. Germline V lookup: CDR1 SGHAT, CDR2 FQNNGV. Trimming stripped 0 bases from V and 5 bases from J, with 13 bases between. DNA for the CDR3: TGTGCCAGCAGCTTAGAAACAGGTAGCTATACTGAAGCTTTCTTT. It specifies CASSLETGSYTEAFF.

The CDR3 region has the DNA TGCGCCAGCAGCAACCCACAGGGTGACAGCACTGAAGCTTTCTTT. The encoded protein is CASSNPQGDSTEAFF. The chain is built from TRBV5-1 and TRBJ1-1; maybe TRBD1 (6 bases). This CDR3 has 15 amino acids. Per the germline V gene, CDR1 is SGHRS and CDR2 is YFSETQ. V lost 4 bases, J lost 4 bases, and 17 bases lay in between.

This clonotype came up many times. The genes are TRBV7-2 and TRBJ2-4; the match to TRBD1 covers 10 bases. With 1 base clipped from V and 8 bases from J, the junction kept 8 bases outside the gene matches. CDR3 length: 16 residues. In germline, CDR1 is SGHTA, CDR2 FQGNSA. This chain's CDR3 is CASSLGQGAIGDIQYF. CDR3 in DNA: TGTGCCAGCAGCTTAGGACAGGGGGCAATTGGAGACATTCAGTACTTC.

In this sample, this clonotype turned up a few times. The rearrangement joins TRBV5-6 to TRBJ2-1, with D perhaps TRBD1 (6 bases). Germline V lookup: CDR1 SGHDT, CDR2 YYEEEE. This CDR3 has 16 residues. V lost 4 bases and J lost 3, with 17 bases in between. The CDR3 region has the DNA TGTGCCAGCAGCCCTCTCCAGGGGTACGTCTACAATGAGCAGTTCTTC. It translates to CASSPLQGYVYNEQFF.

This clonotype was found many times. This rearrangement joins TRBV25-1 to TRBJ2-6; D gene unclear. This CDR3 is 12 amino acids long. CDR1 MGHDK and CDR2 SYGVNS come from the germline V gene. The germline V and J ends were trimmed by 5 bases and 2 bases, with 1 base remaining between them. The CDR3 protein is CASSPGANVLTF. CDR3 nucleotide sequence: TGTGCCAGCAGTCCTGGGGCCAACGTCCTGACTTTC.